A selection of T cell receptor beta chains follows, all from one sample in a study of shared clonotypes between healthy human individuals. Sequencing used immunoSEQ multiplex PCR; TCRdb keeps in-frame clones, though not all of them. The sample includes approximately 710,000 clones, roughly 87% of them seen just once. Sequencing used memory CD8+ T cells from PBMCs. The receptors originated from a man aged 18 to 30 in good health. Some clones in this sample may be carry-over from other donors' samples. Both conserved end residues are part of each CDR3. D genes are given only for firm matches. Only part of the rows carry a size: once, few, many, or a class if the clone is expanded.

d_call: .; v_call: TRBV7-9; clone_size: .; j_call: TRBJ1-5; cdr3_aa: CASSLGSGLYSNQPQHF; cdr3_nt: TGTGCCAGCAGCTTAGGGTCCGGCCTTTATAGCAATCAGCCCCAGCATTTT
d_call: .; v_call: TRBV6-5; clone_size: .; j_call: TRBJ2-7; cdr3_aa: CASSPAYSYEQYF; cdr3_nt: TGTGCCAGCAGCCCGGCATACTCCTACGAGCAGTACTTC
d_call: TRBD2; v_call: TRBV25-1; clone_size: .; j_call: TRBJ2-7; cdr3_aa: CASSEYTSGRIEQYF; cdr3_nt: TGTGCCAGCAGTGAATATACTAGCGGGAGGATCGAGCAGTACTTC
d_call: .; v_call: TRBV14; clone_size: .; j_call: TRBJ2-1; cdr3_aa: CASSQWTNEQFF; cdr3_nt: TGTGCCAGCAGCCAGTGGACCAATGAGCAGTTCTTC
d_call: .; v_call: TRBV25-1; clone_size: .; j_call: TRBJ1-2; cdr3_aa: CASSEYQGWGGYTF; cdr3_nt: TGTGCCAGCAGTGAATATCAGGGATGGGGCGGCTACACCTTC
d_call: .; v_call: TRBV7-9; clone_size: .; j_call: TRBJ2-7; cdr3_aa: CASSARTEYEQYF; cdr3_nt: TGTGCCAGCAGCGCAAGGACGGAGTACGAGCAGTACTTC
d_call: .; v_call: TRBV30; clone_size: .; j_call: TRBJ2-7; cdr3_aa: CAWSSLLGAYEQYF; cdr3_nt: TGTGCCTGGAGTTCTCTTCTAGGGGCCTACGAGCAGTACTTC
d_call: .; v_call: TRBV28; clone_size: .; j_call: TRBJ2-7; cdr3_aa: CASSSFKGTPTYEQYF; cdr3_nt: TGTGCCAGCAGCTCCTTTAAAGGGACACCGACCTACGAGCAGTACTTC
d_call: .; v_call: TRBV28; clone_size: .; j_call: TRBJ2-3; cdr3_aa: CASTPTSWGYTDTQYF; cdr3_nt: TGTGCCAGCACCCCGACATCATGGGGGTATACAGATACGCAGTATTTT
d_call: .; v_call: TRBV6-5; clone_size: .; j_call: TRBJ1-1; cdr3_aa: CASTQWDSSEAFF; cdr3_nt: TGTGCCAGCACCCAGTGGGATAGTTCTGAAGCTTTCTTT
d_call: TRBD2; v_call: TRBV9; clone_size: .; j_call: TRBJ2-7; cdr3_aa: CASSHHPAGSTYEQYF; cdr3_nt: TGTGCCAGCAGCCATCACCCAGCGGGAAGTACCTACGAGCAGTACTTC
d_call: TRBD2; v_call: TRBV30; clone_size: .; j_call: TRBJ2-1; cdr3_aa: CAFRSGGYNEQFF; cdr3_nt: TGTGCCTTTCGCAGCGGGGGCTACAATGAGCAGTTCTTC
d_call: .; v_call: TRBV5-1; clone_size: .; j_call: TRBJ2-7; cdr3_aa: CASSLAADSYEQYF; cdr3_nt: TGCGCCAGCAGCTTGGCCGCGGACTCCTACGAGCAGTACTTC
d_call: .; v_call: TRBV6-1; clone_size: .; j_call: TRBJ2-7; cdr3_aa: CASSVTRWETYEQYF; cdr3_nt: TGTGCCAGCAGTGTGACACGTTGGGAGACCTACGAGCAGTACTTC
d_call: .; v_call: TRBV4-1; clone_size: .; j_call: TRBJ2-5; cdr3_aa: CASSQLPGLQETQYF; cdr3_nt: TGCGCCAGCAGCCAACTACCCGGACTCCAAGAGACCCAGTACTTC
d_call: TRBD2; v_call: TRBV28; clone_size: .; j_call: TRBJ2-7; cdr3_aa: CASSFTGGGNEQYF; cdr3_nt: TGTGCCAGCAGTTTCACCGGGGGGGGGAACGAGCAGTACTTC
d_call: .; v_call: TRBV2; clone_size: .; j_call: TRBJ1-1; cdr3_aa: CASNYPEDRHQNTEAFF; cdr3_nt: TGTGCCAGCAACTATCCCGAAGATCGCCACCAGAACACTGAAGCTTTCTTT
d_call: .; v_call: TRBV7-9; clone_size: .; j_call: TRBJ1-1; cdr3_aa: CASSFGSGTFTEAFF; cdr3_nt: TGTGCCAGCAGCTTCGGTTCAGGGACTTTCACTGAAGCTTTCTTT
d_call: TRBD2; v_call: TRBV9; clone_size: .; j_call: TRBJ2-7; cdr3_aa: CASSVGTRDEQYF; cdr3_nt: TGTGCCAGCAGCGTCGGGACTAGAGACGAGCAGTACTTC
d_call: .; v_call: TRBV7-2; clone_size: once; j_call: TRBJ1-2; cdr3_aa: CASSSRAGDNYGYTF; cdr3_nt: TGTGCCAGCAGCTCCCGGGCAGGGGACAACTATGGCTACACCTTC
d_call: .; v_call: TRBV6-4; clone_size: .; j_call: TRBJ2-3; cdr3_aa: CASSGVQYTQYF; cdr3_nt: TGTGCCAGCAGTGGCGTGCAGTATACGCAGTATTTT
d_call: .; v_call: TRBV19; clone_size: .; j_call: TRBJ1-4; cdr3_aa: CASTHRGAYGEKLFF; cdr3_nt: TGTGCCAGTACTCATCGGGGGGCGTACGGTGAAAAACTGTTTTTT
d_call: TRBD1; v_call: TRBV7-9; clone_size: .; j_call: TRBJ1-2; cdr3_aa: CASSQDRVYGYTF; cdr3_nt: TGTGCCAGCAGCCAGGACAGGGTCTATGGCTACACCTTC
d_call: .; v_call: TRBV27; clone_size: .; j_call: TRBJ1-2; cdr3_aa: CASSLLRTLDYGYTF; cdr3_nt: TGTGCCAGCAGTTTATTGCGCACCCTGGACTATGGCTACACCTTC
d_call: .; v_call: TRBV9; clone_size: .; j_call: TRBJ1-5; cdr3_aa: CASSAHTEGNQPQHF; cdr3_nt: TGTGCCAGCAGCGCCCATACAGAGGGCAATCAGCCCCAGCATTTT
d_call: TRBD1; v_call: TRBV5-6; clone_size: .; j_call: TRBJ1-1; cdr3_aa: CASRSDRGLMNTEAFF; cdr3_nt: TGTGCCAGCAGATCGGACAGGGGGCTCATGAACACTGAAGCTTTCTTT
d_call: .; v_call: TRBV7-9; clone_size: .; j_call: TRBJ1-2; cdr3_aa: CASSPGVQDLNYGYTF; cdr3_nt: TGTGCCAGCAGCCCCGGGGTCCAGGACCTTAACTATGGCTACACCTTC
d_call: TRBD1; v_call: TRBV27; clone_size: .; j_call: TRBJ2-1; cdr3_aa: CASSSLLGQWDYNEQFF; cdr3_nt: TGTGCCAGCAGTTCTCTCTTGGGACAGTGGGATTACAATGAGCAGTTCTTC
d_call: TRBD2; v_call: TRBV9; clone_size: .; j_call: TRBJ2-1; cdr3_aa: CASSVDGTSGSLGEQFF; cdr3_nt: TGTGCCAGCAGCGTGGACGGGACTAGCGGGAGTTTGGGTGAGCAGTTCTTC
d_call: TRBD1; v_call: TRBV19; clone_size: .; j_call: TRBJ2-6; cdr3_aa: CASSSWTGVYSGANVLTF; cdr3_nt: TGTGCCAGTAGTAGTTGGACAGGGGTTTACTCTGGGGCCAACGTCCTGACTTTC
d_call: .; v_call: TRBV9; clone_size: .; j_call: TRBJ2-3; cdr3_aa: CASSVSRSTDTQYF; cdr3_nt: TGTGCCAGCAGCGTAAGCAGAAGCACAGATACGCAGTATTTT